Presented here are 9 T cell receptor beta chains from one specimen sequenced in a study of PD-1 blockade in classical Hodgkin lymphoma. Clones were read by immunoSEQ multiplex PCR, and TCRdb kept only the in-frame ones, dropping some. Of 920 or so clones in the sample, about 70% were seen once. Relapse was seen in all patients after autologous stem cell transplantation, and brentuximab vedotin exposure was variable. Thawed PBMCs were subjected to magnetic negative selection, which yielded isolated CD8+ T cells. The sequencing used CD8+ T cells from blood, collected at baseline. These receptors all stem from a human donor with classical Hodgkin lymphoma.

By sample share, this clone is large. The rearrangement uses TRBV11-3 and TRBJ2-7, with 10 bases aligning to TRBD2. Trimming cost V 4 bases and J 2 bases; bases outside gene matches: 2. The V gene's germline CDR1 is SGHNT and CDR2 YENEEA. The length of the CDR3 is 14 residues. In DNA form, the CDR3 reads TGTGCCAGCAGCTCTAGCGGGGGCCCCTACGAGCAGTACTTC. This encodes CASSSSGGPYEQYF.

The chain uses TRBV7-2 and TRBJ2-5; 8 bases are shared with TRBD1. TRBJ2-7 explains the end of the DNA better; the J call may be wrong. This CDR3 comprises 14 residues. From germline, CDR1 is SGHTA and CDR2 FQGNSA. Here the CDR3 reads CASRSGTGNYEQYF. CDR3 bases: TGTGCCAGCAGGTCCGGGACAGGAAATTACGAGCAGTACTTC.

CDR3 amino acids: CASSLLSTDTQYF. The DNA for the CDR3 is TGTGCCAGCAGCTTATTGTCCACAGATACGCAGTATTTT. The J gene is TRBJ2-3, the V gene TRBV7-3; D unresolved. Germline CDR1 is SGHTA and CDR2 is FQGTGA. V was cut by 2 bases and J by 2 bases, with 5 bases left in between. This CDR3 has 13 residues.

The J gene is TRBJ1-2, the V gene TRBV6-6, with D uncertain. Trimming pared 2 bases from V and 4 bases from J, leaving 17 bases between. The germline V gene encodes CDR1 MNHNY and CDR2 SVGAGI (reference sequence). The CDR3 spans 16 residues. CDR3 in DNA: TGTGCCAGCAGTTACGAGCCCGAAAGGGCAGTCTATGGCTACACCTTC. As protein: CASSYEPERAVYGYTF.

The gene calls are TRBV6-5 and TRBJ1-1; D is undetermined. Germline V gene sequence: CDR1 MNHEY, CDR2 SVGAGI. This CDR3 has 13 residues. Trimming pared 5 bases from V and 3 bases from J, leaving 10 bases between. CDR3 in amino acids: CASSISTDTEAFF. Written as DNA, the CDR3 is TGTGCCAGCAGTATCTCGACCGACACTGAAGCTTTCTTT.

The J gene is TRBJ2-7, the V gene TRBV27; 7 nucleotides align to TRBD2. The germline gives CDR1 MNHEY, CDR2 SMNVEV (reference sequence). The length of the CDR3 is 14 residues. V lost 3 bases to trimming and J lost 0 bases; unmatched junction nucleotides: 2. In DNA, the CDR3 is TGTGCCAGCAGTTTCAGCGGGAACTCCTACGAGCAGTACTTC. It is translated as CASSFSGNSYEQYF.

This clone has only a few counts. The chain combines TRBV4-2 with TRBJ2-7; D ambiguous. Germline V gives CDR1 LGHNA, CDR2 YNFKEQ. Trimming took off 0 bases at V and 1 base at J, with 13 bases between the two ends. The CDR3 consists of 16 residues. CDR3 in amino acids: CASSQEGRSPSYEQYF. The CDR3 DNA sequence: TGTGCCAGCAGCCAAGAGGGCAGGAGTCCTTCCTACGAGCAGTACTTC.

The chain has TRBV6-1 and TRBJ1-4; the D is unclear. Trimming removed 1 base at V and 0 bases at J, with 9 bases between. CDR3 length: 16 residues. Germline CDR1 and CDR2: MNHNS and SASEGT. CDR3 sequence (DNA): TGTGCCAGCAGTGAAGAATACTTTGCAACTAATGAAAAACTGTTTTTT. It encodes CASSEEYFATNEKLFF.

The table lists this clone with a count of one. The chain carries TRBV18 and TRBJ2-1; 12 bases fit TRBD2. Germline V CDR1 and CDR2: KGHSH, LQKENI. J gave up 7 bases and V 3 bases, and 16 bases lay outside the gene matches. CDR3 size: 19 residues. The CDR3 loop is CASSPDSPLAGGRGNEQFF. In DNA form, the CDR3 reads TGTGCCAGCTCACCGGACTCCCCCCTAGCGGGAGGGAGGGGTAATGAGCAGTTCTTC.